The entry that follows covers one TCR beta chain sequence. The second PCR ran about 6 to 12 cycles with a sample-barcoded 5' primer and J-beta primers. TCRdb used MiXCR to reprocess the 5' RACE reads, holding one entry per CDR3 protein. The sample yields about 930,000 distinct CDR3 sequences, around 29% seen once. This CDR3 spans 18 amino acids. This sample is drawn from a study of blood T cells in healthy people across ages. Donors gave 8.5 to 10 milliliters of peripheral blood apiece. These same data were also listed under a study on T cells of mothers and their children. Turning to that study: Study donors consisted of a few healthy Caucasian mothers and their six children. Mother-child pairs who were related displayed a slightly higher overlap than unrelated pairs, a difference that was non-significant.

Sequenced input: blood. The V gene is TRBV21-1, the J gene TRBJ2-7; the table assigns TRBD1, which was not confirmed against the DNA. TRBV21-1 is shown as a pseudogene. This TCR came from a woman between 40 and 55 years old in good health. As DNA, the CDR3 is TGTGCCAGCAGCCCTAAGGATAACAGGTTCTTGAGCTCCTACGAGCAGTACTTC. Translating gives CASSPKDNRFLSSYEQYF.